This paragraph covers one TCR beta chain sequence. Its matching antigen is unknown. For the second PCR, which ran for 7 to 11 cycles, a sample-barcoded 5' primer and a J-beta primer mix were used. TCRdb re-called the 5' RACE reads with MiXCR, one entry per CDR3 protein. This sample has over 1,500,000 distinct CDR3 sequences, with 40% to 55% found just once. The sample belongs to a study of blood T cells in healthy people across ages. General observations from the study: Among long-lived donors, naive CD4+ cells were more numerous and diversity higher than in aged donors.

The sequence was collected from a woman aged 35 to 49 in good health. The sequenced material came from blood.

CDR3 sequence (DNA): TGTGCCAGCAGTTACTTAGTGGGGAGGAACTATGGCTACACCTTC. Protein product: CASSYLVGRNYGYTF. This rearrangement joins TRBV6-5 to TRBJ1-2; D is uncertain. V was cut by 1 base and J by 2 bases, with 11 bases left in between. This CDR3 region has 15 residues. CDR1 MNHEY and CDR2 SVGAGI come from the germline V gene.